This paragraph reports one T cell receptor (beta chain). The sample originates from a study of yellow fever vaccine responses in identical twins. TCRdb reprocessed the RT-PCR reads with MiXCR, giving one entry per CDR3 protein. This sample has 30,000 to 40,000 distinct CDR3 sequences, with about 61% found just once. V was pared by 2 bases and J by 5 bases, with 12 bases between. This CDR3 has 14 residues. Germline CDR1 and CDR2: LNHDA and SQIVND (reference sequence). The rearrangement uses TRBV19 and TRBJ2-5; perhaps TRBD1 as D (5 bases). The receptor's source is a young woman who received the yellow fever vaccine. The sample in question was T cells from blood (PBMCs), unsorted or a sorted subset (not recorded which), obtained before or after yellow fever vaccination (not recorded which). CDR3 protein: CASSIRGFGETQYF. CDR3 sequence (DNA): TGTGCCAGTAGTATAAGGGGATTCGGGGAGACCCAGTACTTC.